A selection of T cell receptor beta chains follows, all from one sample in a study of human T cells and chemical hapten exposure. TCRdb recomputed calls from the RACE reads with MiXCR, one row per CDR3 protein. The sample holds about 51,000 distinct CDR3 sequences, roughly a tenth seen once. The sample consisted of whole blood, taken in connection with sensitization to the hapten diphenylcyclopropenone (DPC). The receptor source for this set is a woman aged 40 to 55 with alopecia areata. Some clones in this sample may be carry-over from other donors' samples. Each CDR3 is given with its conserved first and last residue. D genes are given only for firm matches. Some rows mark clone size as missing; the rest say once, few, many or name a class of expanded clone.

clone_size: many; v_call: TRBV7-9; d_call: TRBD1; j_call: TRBJ2-7; cdr3_nt: TGTGCCAGCAGCTTGCCGGGACAGGTTTACGAGCAGTACTTC; cdr3_aa: CASSLPGQVYEQYF
clone_size: many; v_call: TRBV6-4; d_call: TRBD1; j_call: TRBJ2-1; cdr3_nt: TGTGCCACCACGACAGGGGACTCCTACAATGAGCAGTTCTTC; cdr3_aa: CATTTGDSYNEQFF
clone_size: many; v_call: TRBV11-2; d_call: TRBD1; j_call: TRBJ2-4; cdr3_nt: TGTGCCAGCAGCTCACGGACAGGGGGACCTACCCTAGCCAAAAACATTCAGTACTTC; cdr3_aa: CASSSRTGGPTLAKNIQYF
clone_size: .; v_call: TRBV6-6; d_call: TRBD2; j_call: TRBJ2-3; cdr3_nt: TGTGCCAGCAGTTCTCCTAGCGGGGGGGATCCCACAGATACGCAGTATTTT; cdr3_aa: CASSSPSGGDPTDTQYF
clone_size: many; v_call: TRBV7-9; d_call: TRBD1; j_call: TRBJ1-4; cdr3_nt: TGTGCCAGCAGCGCTGGCTCAGGGGGTAATGAAAAACTGTTTTTT; cdr3_aa: CASSAGSGGNEKLFF
clone_size: few; v_call: TRBV7-2; d_call: .; j_call: TRBJ1-3; cdr3_nt: TGTGCCAGCAGGGCCCCCGCGTCTGGAAACACCATATATTTT; cdr3_aa: CASRAPASGNTIYF
clone_size: many; v_call: TRBV12-3/TRBV12-4; d_call: .; j_call: TRBJ1-5; cdr3_nt: TGTGCCAGCAGTTCAGGGTTGAGTCAGCCCCAGCATTTT; cdr3_aa: CASSSGLSQPQHF
clone_size: many; v_call: TRBV2; d_call: TRBD2; j_call: TRBJ2-3; cdr3_nt: TGTGCCAGCAGTGAAGAGGCGGCGGGGGGGCCGTCAGATACGCAGTATTTT; cdr3_aa: CASSEEAAGGPSDTQYF
clone_size: .; v_call: TRBV6-2/TRBV6-3; d_call: .; j_call: TRBJ2-3; cdr3_nt: TGTGCCAGCAGTCCGGGGGCGCCGGTCACAGATACGCAGTATTTT; cdr3_aa: CASSPGAPVTDTQYF
clone_size: few; v_call: TRBV7-9; d_call: .; j_call: TRBJ1-2; cdr3_nt: TGTGCCAGCAGCGGGACCGGCCACACCTTC; cdr3_aa: CASSGTGHTF
clone_size: few; v_call: TRBV6-2/TRBV6-3; d_call: .; j_call: TRBJ1-5; cdr3_nt: TGTGCCAGCAATAATAGCAATCAGCCCCAGCATTTT; cdr3_aa: CASNNSNQPQHF
clone_size: many; v_call: TRBV6-1; d_call: .; j_call: TRBJ1-6; cdr3_nt: TGTGCCAGCAGTGAACGCCAGCTTAATTCACCCCTCCACTTT; cdr3_aa: CASSERQLNSPLHF
clone_size: many; v_call: TRBV12-3/TRBV12-4; d_call: TRBD1; j_call: TRBJ2-3; cdr3_nt: TGTGCCAGCGCCCCCGGGGACAGGGGCACAGATACGCAGTATTTT; cdr3_aa: CASAPGDRGTDTQYF
clone_size: many; v_call: TRBV7-8; d_call: .; j_call: TRBJ2-7; cdr3_nt: TGTGCCAGCAGTCGGACCCCCGCTTACGAGCAGTACTTC; cdr3_aa: CASSRTPAYEQYF
clone_size: many; v_call: TRBV12-3/TRBV12-4; d_call: .; j_call: TRBJ2-2; cdr3_nt: TGTGCCAGCAGTTTCCAGGCGAACACCGGGGAGCTGTTTTTT; cdr3_aa: CASSFQANTGELFF
clone_size: .; v_call: TRBV29-1; d_call: .; j_call: TRBJ1-5; cdr3_nt: TGCAGCGTTATGGAGATCAATCAGCCCCAGCATTTT; cdr3_aa: CSVMEINQPQHF
clone_size: .; v_call: TRBV6-5; d_call: .; j_call: TRBJ2-2; cdr3_nt: TGTGCCAGCAGTATCTCGGGACTCGGGACCGGGGAGCTGTTTTTT; cdr3_aa: CASSISGLGTGELFF
clone_size: many; v_call: TRBV12-3/TRBV12-4; d_call: .; j_call: TRBJ2-5; cdr3_nt: TGTGCCAGCAGTTTTGGGGCAGAAGAGACCCAGTACTTC; cdr3_aa: CASSFGAEETQYF
clone_size: few; v_call: TRBV5-4; d_call: .; j_call: TRBJ2-1; cdr3_nt: TGTGCCAGCAGCCTAACAGAGGGTGAGCAGTTCTTC; cdr3_aa: CASSLTEGEQFF
clone_size: .; v_call: TRBV5-5; d_call: .; j_call: TRBJ2-1; cdr3_nt: TGTGCCAGCAGCTTGGAAGAGAATGAGCAGTTCTTC; cdr3_aa: CASSLEENEQFF
clone_size: few; v_call: TRBV28; d_call: TRBD2; j_call: TRBJ2-1; cdr3_nt: TGTGCCAGCAGTTTGACTAGCGGGAGCTACTACAATGAGCAGTTCTTC; cdr3_aa: CASSLTSGSYYNEQFF
clone_size: many; v_call: TRBV12-3/TRBV12-4; d_call: .; j_call: TRBJ1-1; cdr3_nt: TGTGCCAGCCGATACCTCCCGAGGACTGAAGCTTTCTTT; cdr3_aa: CASRYLPRTEAFF
clone_size: .; v_call: TRBV18; d_call: .; j_call: TRBJ2-3; cdr3_nt: TGTGCCAGCTCACCTACCCCTAGCAATACGCAGTATTTT; cdr3_aa: CASSPTPSNTQYF
clone_size: .; v_call: TRBV12-3/TRBV12-4; d_call: .; j_call: TRBJ1-3; cdr3_nt: TGTGCCAGCAGTTTATCAGCCGAATACACCATATATTTT; cdr3_aa: CASSLSAEYTIYF
clone_size: .; v_call: TRBV6-5; d_call: .; j_call: TRBJ2-7; cdr3_nt: TGTGCCAGCACCCGGGGGCCTACCCCCTACGAGCAGTACTTC; cdr3_aa: CASTRGPTPYEQYF